A single sample is the source of the 14 T cell receptor beta chains below, sequenced in a study of T cell repertoires in cytomegalovirus infection. MiXCR, applied by TCRdb to the reads, yields one record per CDR3 protein. Found here are hundreds of thousands of distinct CDR3 sequences, approximately 31% of them singletons; the top ten hold roughly an eighth. Antigens of these TCRs are unknown. The sample here was cultured CD8+ T cells from PBMCs, taken from culture after CMV antigen stimulation. The origin of the receptors is a human donor in good health (CMV status not recorded). Some clones in this sample may be carry-over from other donors' samples.

This clonotype occurred a few times. The gene calls are TRBV4-1 and TRBJ1-1; D perhaps matches TRBD1 (6 bases). The V end lost 4 bases, the J end lost 1 base, and 10 bases lay between the germline ends. CDR1 MGHRA and CDR2 YSYEKL come from the germline V gene. This CDR3 is 14 amino acids long. Here the CDR3 DNA reads TGCGCCAGCAGCCTTCTACAGGGGAACACTGAAGCTTTCTTT. Amino acids: CASSLLQGNTEAFF.

J is TRBJ1-5 and V is TRBV5-5; no clear D gene. Germline V CDR1 and CDR2: SGHKS, YYEKEE (reference sequence). The V and J ends lost 6 bases and 6 bases respectively, with 13 bases between them. The length of the CDR3 is 13 residues. CDR3 coding DNA: TGTGCCAGCACCCCGAGGAAGGCTCAGCCCCAGCATTTT. Its translation is CASTPRKAQPQHF.

This chain connects TRBV7-6 to TRBJ2-4; D perhaps matches TRBD1 (5 bases). Germline V gene data show CDR1 as SGHVS and CDR2 as FNYEAQ. CDR3 length equals 13 residues. V was shortened by 5 bases and J by 7 bases, with 12 bases between the two germline ends. The CDR3 loop reads CASSPLWGNIQYF. The CDR3 coding sequence is TGTGCCAGCAGCCCGTTATGGGGCAACATTCAGTACTTC. The variable domain in full, with the rest retrieved from reference TRBV7-6 and TRBJ2-4, is GAGVSQSPRYKVTKRGQDVALRCDPISGHVSLYWYRQALGQGPEFLTYFNYEAQQDKSGLPNDRFSAERPEGSISTLTIQRTEQRDSAMYRCASSPLWGNIQYFGAGTRLSVL.

In regard to this clonotype: It may be a read error: a sequence one base away is much more abundant. V gene TRBV7-6 combines with J gene TRBJ2-3, with no clear D. Trimming stripped 4 bases from V and 3 bases from J, with 5 bases between. Germline assignment: CDR1 SGHVS and CDR2 FNYEAQ. The CDR3 is 12 amino acids. Written as DNA, the CDR3 is TGTGCCAGCAGCTCTCAGACAGATACGCAGTATTTT. Its protein product is CASSSQTDTQYF.

This clonotype occurred a few times. V is TRBV5-4 and J is TRBJ2-7; tentatively, D is TRBD1 or TRBD2 (5 bases each). The CDR3 loop spans 12 amino acids. CDR1 SGHNT and CDR2 YYREEE come from the germline V gene (reference sequence). Trimming shortened V by 7 bases and J by 9 bases, and 17 bases separated the two germline ends. CDR3 sequence reads: CASGPPGRLQYF. The CDR3 coding sequence is TGTGCCAGCGGACCGCCGGGGCGGTTGCAGTACTTC.

The V and J genes are TRBV20-1 and TRBJ2-7; D perhaps matches TRBD1 (6 bases). The CDR3 spans 13 residues. V was trimmed by 6 bases and J by 6 bases, leaving 18 bases between them. CDR1 DFQATT and CDR2 SNEGSKA come from the germline V gene (reference sequence). DNA for the CDR3: TGCAGTGCCACAGGGTCTCCGACGCGCGAGCAGTACTTC. As protein: CSATGSPTREQYF.

This clonotype was seen more than once but under ten times. The chain employs TRBV7-9 and TRBJ2-1; D is ambiguous. Germline V gene lookup returns CDR1 SEHNR and CDR2 FQNEAQ (reference sequence). Trimming removed 7 bases at V and 10 bases at J, with 20 bases between. The CDR3 is 14 residues long. The CDR3 loop is CASILGQAVDEQFF. The CDR3, as DNA: TGTGCCAGCATCTTGGGCCAGGCGGTCGACGAGCAGTTCTTC.

This clonotype has only a few counts. The chain is built from TRBV12-3 or TRBV12-4 and TRBJ2-2; D gene unclear. The CDR3 length is 15 residues. V lost 3 bases to trimming and J lost 0 bases, with 8 bases between them. CDR3 nucleotide sequence: TGTGCCAGCAGTTTGTTACTCGCGAACACCGGGGAGCTGTTTTTT. This gives the protein CASSLLLANTGELFF.

The V call is TRBV6-5, the J call TRBJ1-1; 9 nucleotides agree with TRBD1. Germline-derived CDR1 and CDR2 are MNHEY and SVGAGI. With 4 bases clipped from V and 0 bases from J, the junction kept 9 bases outside the gene matches. The CDR3 sequence is 17 residues long. The CDR3 nucleotides read TGTGCCAGCAGTTCGCCCGGGACAGGGCCCATGAACACTGAAGCTTTCTTT. Amino acid sequence: CASSSPGTGPMNTEAFF.

This chain uses TRBV6-6 with TRBJ2-1; 12 bases line up with TRBD2. J lost 6 bases, V lost 6 bases, and 3 bases had no gene match. The CDR3 is 14 amino acids. The V gene's germline CDR1 is MNHNY and CDR2 SVGAGI (reference sequence). The CDR3 DNA reads TGTGCCAGCAGCCCGACTAGCGGGAGCAATGAGCAGTTCTTC. Translating gives CASSPTSGSNEQFF.

This clonotype was found a few times. The chain links TRBV7-4 to TRBJ1-3, with D unresolved. Germline V lookup: CDR1 SGHVT, CDR2 SQSDAQ. The CDR3 loop spans 14 amino acids. CDR3 sequence: CAERRQPEGNTIYF. CDR3 nucleotides: TGTGCTGAGCGACGGCAGCCGGAAGGAAACACCATATATTTT.

This clonotype was counted only a few times. V gene TRBV6-2 or TRBV6-3 combines with J gene TRBJ2-3; 10 nucleotides match TRBD2. CDR3 size: 15 residues. With 5 bases clipped from V and 0 bases from J, the junction kept 2 bases outside the gene matches. Looked up from germline, CDR1 is MNHEY and CDR2 is SVGEGT. In DNA, the CDR3 is TGTGCCAGCAGTGGACTAGCGGCCAGCACAGATACGCAGTATTTT. The encoded protein is CASSGLAASTDTQYF.

The chain carries TRBV19 and TRBJ1-1; TRBD1 is a possible D gene (5 bases). CDR1 LNHDA and CDR2 SQIVND come from the germline V gene (reference sequence). V was trimmed by 3 bases and J by 6 bases, leaving 8 bases between them. This CDR3 contains 12 residues. CDR3 sequence: CASSIRGPEAFF. The CDR3 region has the DNA TGTGCCAGTAGTATCCGGGGCCCTGAAGCTTTCTTT.

V and J are TRBV6-2 or TRBV6-3 and TRBJ2-2; no clear D gene. V was pared by 7 bases and J by 8 bases, with 8 bases between. This CDR3 has 11 residues. CDR1 MNHEY and CDR2 SVGEGT come from the germline V gene. CDR3 bases: TGTGCCAGCACGACATTGGGGGAGCTGTTTTTT. Amino acids: CASTTLGELFF.